The entry below gives a single T cell receptor beta chain sequence along with its context. V shed 10 bases, J shed 0 bases, and the junction held 15 bases outside the gene matches. The CDR3 contains 17 residues. The germline V gene has CDR1 LNHDA and CDR2 SQIVND (reference sequence). This sample is part of a study of blood T cell repertoires in COVID-19. Sequencing was performed with immunoSEQ multiplex PCR; in TCRdb, only in-frame clones are kept and a portion is missing. Of 250,000 or so clones listed, 88% are singletons. This sequence joins TRBV19 and TRBJ2-5, with 9 bases aligning to TRBD2. The TCR comes from a woman in her 40s who had been exposed to COVID-19. The specimen sequenced was PBMCs or T cells enriched from blood (not recorded which). CDR3 DNA: TGTGCCACCTCTAGCGGGGACTACCAGGGGTACCAAGAGACCCAGTACTTC. Translation gives CATSSGDYQGYQETQYF.